This TCR beta chain came from a study of graft-versus-host responses after intestinal transplantation. Study context: Multivisceral, liver-intestinal, or isolated intestinal grafts were transplanted into recipients. Whole-study results and caveats: GvH clones were identified in recipient marrow, with some first appearing in ileum or blood.

Trimming at V came to 5 bases and at J to 4 bases, leaving 1 base not matched to a gene. The CDR3 covers 14 residues. Germline values: CDR1 MGHDK, CDR2 SYGVNS. The repertoire was sequenced with immunoSEQ multiplex PCR; TCRdb's copy has only in-frame clones and lacks some. The data show 49,000 or so clones, about 93% seen once. Turning to this clone: Its antigen is as yet unknown.

This receptor was obtained from a human patient who received an intestinal transplant, so some T cells may come from the graft donor. This specimen was PBMCs, taken 750 to 850 days after a first intestinal transplant, on the day of a second. V usage is TRBV25-1 and J usage is TRBJ2-3; 12 bases align to TRBD2. Written as DNA, the CDR3 is TGTGCCAGCAGTCTAGCGGGAGGGCCAGATACGCAGTATTTT. It specifies CASSLAGGPDTQYF.